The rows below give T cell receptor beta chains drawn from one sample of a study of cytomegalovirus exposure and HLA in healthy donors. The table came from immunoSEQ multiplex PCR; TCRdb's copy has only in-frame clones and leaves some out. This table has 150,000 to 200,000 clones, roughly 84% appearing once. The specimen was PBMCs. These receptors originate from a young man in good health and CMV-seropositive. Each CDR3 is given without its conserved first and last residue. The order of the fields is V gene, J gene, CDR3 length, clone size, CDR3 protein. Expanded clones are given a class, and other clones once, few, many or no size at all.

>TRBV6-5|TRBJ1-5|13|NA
ASRLDRGNDQPQH
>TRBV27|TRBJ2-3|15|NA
ASSLIIGLSTTDTQY
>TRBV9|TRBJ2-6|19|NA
ASSVGVGQGPENSGANVLT
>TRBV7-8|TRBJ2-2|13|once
ASSAQGVGTGELF
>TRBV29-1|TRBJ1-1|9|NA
SVVVNTEAF
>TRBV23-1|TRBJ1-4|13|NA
ASSQSRGAGEKLF
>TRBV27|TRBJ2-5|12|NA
ASHKTGGQETQY
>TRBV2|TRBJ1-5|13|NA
ASSEGQVFNQPQH
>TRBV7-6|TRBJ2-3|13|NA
ASSFPYGLSDTQY
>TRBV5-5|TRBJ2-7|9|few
ASSLSSEQY
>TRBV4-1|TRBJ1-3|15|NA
ASSHFTGSSSGNTIY
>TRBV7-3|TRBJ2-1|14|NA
ASSRNRQGTYNEQF
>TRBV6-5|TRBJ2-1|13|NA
ASSYDSATYNEQF
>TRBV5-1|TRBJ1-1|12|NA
ASSLDGSGELAF
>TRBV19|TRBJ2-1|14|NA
ASSPPGGRVWNEQF
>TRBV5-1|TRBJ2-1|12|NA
ASSLVAGVNEQF
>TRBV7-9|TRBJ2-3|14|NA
ASSGRQRGATDTQY
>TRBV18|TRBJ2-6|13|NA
ASSPTASGANVLT
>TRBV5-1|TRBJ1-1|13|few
ASSSGNRATTEAF
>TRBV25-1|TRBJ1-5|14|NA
ASSPHGTVSNQPQH
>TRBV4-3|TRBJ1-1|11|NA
ASSQERGTEAF
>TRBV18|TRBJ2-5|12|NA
ASSSDRGQETQY
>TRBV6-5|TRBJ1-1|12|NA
ASSYSMTAGRAF
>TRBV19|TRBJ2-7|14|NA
ASSFQGTGISYEQY
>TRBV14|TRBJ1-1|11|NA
ASSLQGYTEAF
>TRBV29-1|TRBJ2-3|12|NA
SVEGSGYTDTQY
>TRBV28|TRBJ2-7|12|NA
ASRPPGHVYEQY
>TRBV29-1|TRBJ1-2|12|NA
SHTRIGERNGYT
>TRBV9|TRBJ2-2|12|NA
ASSVEGGTGELF
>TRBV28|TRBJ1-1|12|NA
ASTSTGGRTEAF
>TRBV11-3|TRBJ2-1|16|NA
ASSLGGASGGSYNEQF
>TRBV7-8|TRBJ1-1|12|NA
ASEAGGENTEAF
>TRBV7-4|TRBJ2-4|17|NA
ASSLRGQGTPLAKNIQY
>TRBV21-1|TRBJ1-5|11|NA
ASSKCGGQPQH
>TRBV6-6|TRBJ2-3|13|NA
ASSPGWGDADTQY
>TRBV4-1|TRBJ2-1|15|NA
ASSQRVAASSYNEQF
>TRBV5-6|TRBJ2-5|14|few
ASSLAPAGGRETQY
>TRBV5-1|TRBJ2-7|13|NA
ASSTTGVGYYEQY
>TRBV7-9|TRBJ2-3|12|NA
ASSFGLSTDTQY
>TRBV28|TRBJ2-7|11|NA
ASSAGTYYEQY
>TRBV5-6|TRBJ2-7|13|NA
ASSAGLAGAGEQY
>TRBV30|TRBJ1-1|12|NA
ALDREGGSTEAF
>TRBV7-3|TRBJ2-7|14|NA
ASSLIGQGAHYEQY
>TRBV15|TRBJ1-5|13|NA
ATSRGDRGKLAQH
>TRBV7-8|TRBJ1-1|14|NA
ASSPGVKSGHTEAF
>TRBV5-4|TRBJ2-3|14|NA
ASSPRTGVERDTQY
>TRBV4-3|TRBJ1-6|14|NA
ASSPNLSLRDSPLH
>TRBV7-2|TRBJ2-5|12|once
ASRKGGTVGTQY
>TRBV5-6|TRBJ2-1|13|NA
ASSRTSGRTNEQF
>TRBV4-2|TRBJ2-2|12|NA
ASSLGRGAGELF
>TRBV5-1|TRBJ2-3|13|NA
ASSFLAGGGDTQY
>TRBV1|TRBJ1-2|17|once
TSSQDPPPRGQEKYGYT